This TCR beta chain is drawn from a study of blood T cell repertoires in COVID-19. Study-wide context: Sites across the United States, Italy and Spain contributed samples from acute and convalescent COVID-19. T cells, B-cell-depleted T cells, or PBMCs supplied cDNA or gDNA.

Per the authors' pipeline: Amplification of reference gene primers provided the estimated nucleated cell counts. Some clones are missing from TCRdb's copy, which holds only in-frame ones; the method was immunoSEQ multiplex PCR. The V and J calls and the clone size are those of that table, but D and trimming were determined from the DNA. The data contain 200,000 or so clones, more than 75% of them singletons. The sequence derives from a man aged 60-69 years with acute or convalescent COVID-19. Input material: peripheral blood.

The chain's CDR3 is CASSEGQGDYGYTF. The CDR3 bases are TGCGCCAGCAGTGAGGGACAGGGAGACTATGGCTACACCTTC. This chain uses TRBV10-2 with TRBJ1-2; TRBD1 aligns across 8 bases. The CDR3 runs 14 residues. Trimming removed 2 bases from V and 3 bases from J; junction bases left unmatched: 2. The germline V gene has CDR1 WSHSY and CDR2 SAAADI.